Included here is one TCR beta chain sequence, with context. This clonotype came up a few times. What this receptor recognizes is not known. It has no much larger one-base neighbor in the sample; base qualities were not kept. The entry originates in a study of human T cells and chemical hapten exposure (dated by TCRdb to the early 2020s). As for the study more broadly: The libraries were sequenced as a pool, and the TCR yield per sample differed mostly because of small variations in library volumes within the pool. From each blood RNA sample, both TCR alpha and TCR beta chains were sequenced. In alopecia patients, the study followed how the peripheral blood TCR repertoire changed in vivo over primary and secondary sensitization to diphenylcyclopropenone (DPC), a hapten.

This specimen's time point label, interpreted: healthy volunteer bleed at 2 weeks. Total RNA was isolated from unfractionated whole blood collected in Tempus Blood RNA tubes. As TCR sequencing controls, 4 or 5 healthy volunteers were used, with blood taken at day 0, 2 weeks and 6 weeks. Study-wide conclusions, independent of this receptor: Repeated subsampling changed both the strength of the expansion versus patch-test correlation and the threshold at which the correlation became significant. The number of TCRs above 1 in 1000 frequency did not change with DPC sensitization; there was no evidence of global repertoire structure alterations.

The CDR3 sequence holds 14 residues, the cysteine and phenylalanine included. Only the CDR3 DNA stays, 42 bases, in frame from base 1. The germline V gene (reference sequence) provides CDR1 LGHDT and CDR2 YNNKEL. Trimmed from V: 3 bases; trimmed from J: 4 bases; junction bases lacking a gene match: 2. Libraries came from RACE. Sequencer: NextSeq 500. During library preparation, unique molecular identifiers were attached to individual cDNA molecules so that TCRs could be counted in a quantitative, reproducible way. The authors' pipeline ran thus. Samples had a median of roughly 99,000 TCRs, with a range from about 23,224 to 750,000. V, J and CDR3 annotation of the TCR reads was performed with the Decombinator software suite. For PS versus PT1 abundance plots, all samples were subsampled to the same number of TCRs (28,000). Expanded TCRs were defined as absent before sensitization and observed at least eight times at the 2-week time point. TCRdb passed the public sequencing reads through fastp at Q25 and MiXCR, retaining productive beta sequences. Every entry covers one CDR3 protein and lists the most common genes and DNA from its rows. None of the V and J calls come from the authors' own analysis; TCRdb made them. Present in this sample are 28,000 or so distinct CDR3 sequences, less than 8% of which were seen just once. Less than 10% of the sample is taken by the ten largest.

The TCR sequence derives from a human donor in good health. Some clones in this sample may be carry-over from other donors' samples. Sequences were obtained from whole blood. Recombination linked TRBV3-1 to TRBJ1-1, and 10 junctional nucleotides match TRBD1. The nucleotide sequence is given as TGTGCCAGCAGCCAGGGACAGGGGTCCACTGAAGCTTTCTTT. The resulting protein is CASSQGQGSTEAFF.